This T cell receptor beta chain is from a study of blood T cell repertoires in COVID-19. Study-level information: There were acute and convalescent COVID-19 samples, and they came from the United States, Italy and Spain.

Germline V gene sequence: CDR1 SGHDN, CDR2 FVKESK. With 0 bases removed from V and 6 bases from J, the gap between germline ends came to 3 bases. The CDR3 extends over 12 amino acids. Clones were sequenced by immunoSEQ multiplex PCR, and TCRdb holds only the in-frame ones, with some missing. The repertoire holds 250,000 to 350,000 clones, roughly 90% seen once, with roughly 13% in the top ten. Seattle cases were enrolled at active infection and followed longitudinally. The receptor's source is a woman in her seventies with COVID-19, enrolled during active disease. The sample comprised peripheral blood. This sequence joins TRBV14 and TRBJ1-5; D not certain. The CDR3 coding sequence is TGTGCCAGCAGCCAAGATCTTCAGCCCCAGCATTTT. Translating gives CASSQDLQPQHF.